This T cell receptor (beta chain) comes out of a study of neurological immune-mediated disorders. One entry per CDR3 protein results from TCRdb running MiXCR on the 5' RACE reads. Seen here are about 59,000 distinct CDR3 sequences, 3% to 4% observed once, and the top ten hold roughly 2%. The CDR3 is 13 residues long. With 5 bases clipped from V and 12 bases from J, the junction kept 8 bases outside the gene matches. This clonotype appeared many times. The TCR sequence derives from a woman in her forties or fifties with multiple sclerosis. Sequencing was performed on PBMCs. The genes are TRBV12-3 or TRBV12-4 and TRBJ2-7; 12 bases match TRBD1. Here the CDR3 DNA reads TGTGCCAGCAGTGGGACAGGGGGCGTCCCCTTGTACTTC. It is translated as CASSGTGGVPLYF.